This TCR beta chain was identified in a study of OX40 agonist ivuxolimab in advanced cancers. Study-wide background: Patients were given ivuxolimab, an antibody that agonizes OX40 (CD134). The study gave patients intravenous ivuxolimab at 0.01 to 10 mg/kg every 2 weeks. General study findings and limits: The study found that CD8+ T cells averaged more expanded clones than CD4+.

Note on this clone: Antigen specificity is unknown.

V dropped 4 bases and J dropped 2; count of bases not matched to a gene: 15. This CDR3 is 18 amino acids long. Germline V CDR1 and CDR2: SGHRS, YFSETQ. Repertoires were generated with immunoSEQ multiplex PCR, while TCRdb's copy carries only in-frame clones and drops some. The sample lists 70,000 to 95,000 clones, roughly 80% occurring once. The V call is TRBV5-1, the J call TRBJ2-5, with TRBD2 matching over 9 bases. This sample comprised CD4+ or CD8+ T cells sorted from blood, obtained in a trial of the OX40 agonist ivuxolimab. This sequence originates from an adult with an advanced solid tumor such as melanoma, head and neck, liver or kidney cancer. CDR3 sequence (DNA): TGCGCCAGCAGCCCCGGGGCTAGCGGGACCTCCACTCAAGAGACCCAGTACTTC. Its protein is CASSPGASGTSTQETQYF.